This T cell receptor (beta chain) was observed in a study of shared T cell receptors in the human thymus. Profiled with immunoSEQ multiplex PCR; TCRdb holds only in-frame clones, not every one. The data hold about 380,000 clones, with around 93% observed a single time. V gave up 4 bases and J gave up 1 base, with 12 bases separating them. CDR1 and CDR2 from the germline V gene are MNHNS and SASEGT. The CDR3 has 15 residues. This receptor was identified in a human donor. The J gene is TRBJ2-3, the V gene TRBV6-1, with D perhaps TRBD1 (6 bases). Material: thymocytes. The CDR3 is CASSADRLGTDTQYF. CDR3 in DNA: TGTGCCAGCAGTGCCGACAGGCTCGGCACAGATACGCAGTATTTT.